The 9 T cell receptor beta chains below were found in one sample sequenced in a study of cytomegalovirus exposure and HLA in healthy donors. PCR primers comprised 60 Vbeta and 13 Jbeta primers. This table comes from immunoSEQ multiplex PCR, and its TCRdb copy is limited to in-frame clones, with some not included. This table has roughly 140,000 clones, over 75% appearing once. Sequenced material: PBMCs. Receptor source: a female donor in good health and CMV-seronegative.

Only one count was recorded for this clone. This chain connects TRBV11-2 to TRBJ1-1; no definite D call. With 3 bases removed from V and 2 bases from J, the gap between germline ends came to 10 bases. This CDR3 spans 14 amino acids. CDR1 SGHAT and CDR2 FQNNGV come from the germline V gene. In DNA form, the CDR3 reads TGTGCCAGCAGCTTCGGCAGCGCCAACACTGAAGCTTTCTTT. Encoded protein: CASSFGSANTEAFF.

The chain uses TRBV4-1 and TRBJ2-7; perhaps TRBD1 as D (6 bases). The germline V and J ends were trimmed by 0 bases and 7 bases, with 16 bases remaining between them. CDR3 length equals 15 residues. Per germline, CDR1 MGHRA and CDR2 YSYEKL. Here the CDR3 reads CASSQEDRPSQEQYF. The DNA of the CDR3 is TGCGCCAGCAGCCAAGAAGACAGGCCGAGTCAAGAGCAGTACTTC.

The rearrangement links TRBV29-1 to TRBJ2-5; TRBD2 agrees at 10 bases. The germline gives CDR1 SQVTM, CDR2 ANQGSEA. CDR3 length: 14 amino acids. The J segment lost 2 bases and the V segment lost 5 bases, leaving 5 bases of the junction unmatched. The CDR3 region is CSVSSGSVQETQYF. The CDR3 DNA is TGCAGCGTTTCTAGCGGGAGCGTTCAAGAGACCCAGTACTTC.

The chain uses TRBV5-1 and TRBJ2-7; TRBD1 aligns across 7 bases. V shed 4 bases, J shed 5 bases, and the junction held 3 bases outside the gene matches. Germline V CDR1 and CDR2: SGHRS, YFSETQ. CDR3 length equals 12 residues. In DNA form, the CDR3 reads TGCGCCAGCAGCGTCACAGGGGACGAGCAGTACTTC. This translates into CASSVTGDEQYF.

The V gene is TRBV25-1, the J gene TRBJ2-7; 11 bases align to TRBD1. V lost 0 bases, J lost 2 bases, and 3 bases stayed unmatched. The CDR3 length is 16 residues. The germline V gene has CDR1 MGHDK and CDR2 SYGVNS. The CDR3 nucleotides read TGTGCCAGCAGTGAATATCGGGACAGGGGGACCTACGAGCAGTACTTC. Translated, it gives CASSEYRDRGTYEQYF.

This clone was seen just once. The V call is TRBV14, the J call TRBJ2-2, with D possibly being TRBD1 (5 bases). The CDR3 length is 16 residues. Trimming stripped 1 base from V and 1 base from J, with 10 bases between. Germline assignment: CDR1 SGHDN and CDR2 FVKESK. CDR3 in DNA: TGTGCCAGCAGCCAAGTTCATCAGGGGAACACCGGGGAGCTGTTTTTT. Protein sequence: CASSQVHQGNTGELFF. The full variable domain, rest sourced from reference TRBV14 and TRBJ2-2, is EAGVTQFPSHSVIEKGQTVTLRCDPISGHDNLYWYRRVMGKEIKFLLHFVKESKQDESGMPNNRFLAERTGGTYSTLKVQPAELEDSGVYFCASSQVHQGNTGELFFGEGSRLTVL.

The gene calls are TRBV7-2 and TRBJ1-1, with D possibly matching TRBD1 (6 bases). This CDR3 has 16 amino acids. Germline V gene lookup returns CDR1 SGHTA and CDR2 FQGNSA. Deletions cut 0 bases from V and 0 bases from J, with 11 bases between. In DNA form, the CDR3 reads TGTGCCAGCAGCTTAGCGACGACAGGACTGAACACTGAAGCTTTCTTT. The encoded protein is CASSLATTGLNTEAFF.

This rearrangement joins TRBV6-1 to TRBJ1-1, with D unclear. The V gene lost 1 base and the J gene lost 3 bases, with 21 bases spanning the gap. The germline CDR1 and CDR2 sequences are MNHNS and SASEGT. The CDR3 has 18 amino acids. The chain's CDR3 is CASSEGLTSGSLDTEAFF. In nucleotides, the CDR3 is TGTGCCAGCAGTGAAGGGTTAACGTCAGGTAGTTTGGACACTGAAGCTTTCTTT.

V gene TRBV28 combines with J gene TRBJ2-3, with 11 bases fitting TRBD2. The ends lost 8 bases at V and 3 bases at J; junction bases unmatched: 7. This CDR3 contains 15 residues. Germline CDR1 is MDHEN and CDR2 is SYDVKM. CDR3 DNA sequence: TGTGCCAGCCGGCTAGCGGGAGGTTTTACAGATACGCAGTATTTT. Amino acids: CASRLAGGFTDTQYF.